What follows describes a single T cell receptor (beta chain). The data were taken from a study of CD8 T cells in Susac syndrome. While CD8+ and CD4+ T cells were isolated negatively, TEMRA cells were enriched by FACS. The CDR3 runs 17 residues. J was trimmed by 5 bases and V by 9 bases; bases with no gene match: 14. Germline assignment: CDR1 LGHDT and CDR2 YNNKEL (reference sequence). RNA amounts of about 0.5 to 1 ug underwent reverse transcription with random hexamers. Multiplex immunoSEQ PCR targeted 54 Vbeta and 13 Jbeta TCR beta segments. MiXCR was run by TCRdb on the immunoSEQ multiplex PCR reads, yielding one entry per CDR3 protein. The table records around 180,000 distinct CDR3 sequences, 85% to 95% of them present only once.

The source material was CD8+ T cells from PBMCs. The receptor was derived from a human donor with multiple sclerosis. This chain joins TRBV3-1 and TRBJ2-3; TRBD2 matches 13 bases. The CDR3 protein is CASAPLLAGGPGDTQYF. CDR3 DNA: TGTGCCAGTGCCCCCTTACTAGCGGGAGGGCCAGGAGATACGCAGTATTTT.